This T cell receptor (beta chain) was captured in a study of metastatic and nonmetastatic thyroid tumors. Study as a whole: The authors compared repertoires across blood and tumor or nodule tissue from malignant and benign thyroid patients.

This clone showed up many times. The antigen is not known. Not a single patient had been given any form of treatment at any point before undergoing thyroid surgery. Study outcomes and limitations: A significant increase in TCR beta diversity was reportedly seen in malignant thyroid tumors relative to benign nodules, in blood and tumor.

Germline V CDR1 and CDR2: DFQATT, SNEGSKA (reference sequence). V was trimmed by 3 bases and J by 3 bases, leaving 14 bases between them. The CDR3 runs 14 residues. Authors' processing steps: Between-group CDR3 differences, defined by clinicopathological status, yielded a distant-metastasis classifier for papillary thyroid cancer. MiXCR re-clonotyped the PCR reads for TCRdb. The V and J calls, along with clone size, are taken from TCRdb and not from the paper's own processing. The sample shows some 25,000 clones, roughly a fifth of them seen only once. The receptor comes from a female donor with papillary thyroid cancer or a benign thyroid nodule (not recorded which). Some clones in this sample may be carry-over from other donors' samples. Material for sequencing was blood. The chain employs TRBV20-1 and TRBJ1-1; D gene uncertain. As DNA, the CDR3 is TGCAGTGCTAGGGATCCCGGGCCCCACACTGAAGCTTTCTTT. Translation gives CSARDPGPHTEAFF.